This T cell receptor beta chain was identified during a study of cytomegalovirus exposure and HLA in healthy donors. The CDR3 is made up of 15 amino acids. The germline gives CDR1 MDHEN, CDR2 SYDVKM. The V end lost 4 bases, the J end lost 1 base, and 13 bases lay between the germline ends. Primers included in the PCR were 60 Vbeta and 13 Jbeta primers. This table comes from immunoSEQ multiplex PCR, and its TCRdb copy is limited to in-frame clones, with some not included. Altogether about 130,000 clones are present, 74% being singletons, with the ten largest covering around 4.1%. This clonotype originated in a man aged 18 to 29 in good health and CMV-seropositive. Sequencing was carried out using PBMCs. The V and J genes are TRBV28 and TRBJ1-1; a possible D gene is TRBD1 (6 bases). Here the CDR3 reads CASSWGGHENTEAFF. CDR3 sequence (DNA): TGTGCCAGCAGTTGGGGGGGCCATGAGAACACTGAAGCTTTCTTT.